Listed below are T cell receptor beta chains from one sample, sequenced in a study of blood T cell repertoires in COVID-19. Sequencing used immunoSEQ multiplex PCR; TCRdb keeps in-frame clones, though not all of them. The sample includes 50,000 to 55,000 clones, 70% to 85% seen only once; the top ten take 11%. The sequencing sample was made of peripheral blood. These receptors all come from a man older than 75 with COVID-19, enrolled during active disease. Both conserved end residues are part of each CDR3. D genes are given only for firm matches. Expanded clones are given a class, and other clones once, few, many or no size at all.

TRBJ1-1 NA TRBV7-2 NA CASSLFINSIDTEAFF TGTGCCAGCAGCTTATTCATAAACTCTATCGACACTGAAGCTTTCTTT
TRBJ1-2 NA TRBV5-1 NA CASSLAVGTGSTF NA
TRBJ2-5 NA TRBV5-1 TRBD1 CASSSQTGPEETQYF TGCGCCAGCAGCTCCCAGACAGGGCCTGAAGAGACCCAGTACTTC
TRBJ2-6 NA TRBV7-9 NA CASSLLGPTGANVLTF TGTGCCAGCAGCCTTTTGGGCCCTACTGGGGCCAACGTCCTGACTTTC
TRBJ1-5 NA TRBV28 NA CASSLLVGGAGNQPQHF TGTGCCAGCAGTTTACTCGTGGGGGGGGCAGGCAATCAGCCCCAGCATTTT
TRBJ1-1 NA TRBV6-2/TRBV6-3 NA CASSYSGGGTEAFF TGTGCCAGCAGTTACTCGGGGGGGGGAACCGAAGCTTTCTTT
TRBJ1-1 NA TRBV18 NA CASSYRDTEAFF TGTGCCAGCTCATACAGAGACACTGAAGCTTTCTTT
TRBJ1-1 NA TRBV9 TRBD1 CASSVRTGGTEAFF TGTGCCAGCAGCGTAAGGACAGGGGGCACTGAAGCTTTCTTT
TRBJ2-5 once TRBV3-1/TRBV3-2 TRBD2 CASSQGEIAGVQETQYF TGTGCCAGCAGCCAAGGGGAAATAGCGGGAGTGCAAGAGACCCAGTACTTC
TRBJ1-2 NA TRBV18 NA CASSNLDSAYGYTF TGTGCCAGCTCCAATCTCGACAGCGCTTATGGCTACACCTTC
TRBJ1-6 NA TRBV14 TRBD1 CASSARTGGVGGSPLHF TGTGCCAGCAGCGCCCGAACAGGGGGCGTGGGGGGTTCACCCCTCCACTTT
TRBJ2-3 once TRBV7-2 NA CASSLRGWGRTFTDTQYF TGTGCCAGCAGCTTAAGGGGGTGGGGCAGAACCTTCACAGATACGCAGTATTTT
TRBJ2-7 NA TRBV19 NA CASRSGQAGVEQYF TGTGCCAGTAGATCAGGGCAGGCTGGGGTCGAGCAGTACTTC
TRBJ1-5 few TRBV6-2/TRBV6-3 NA CASSTRAGLDQPQHF TGTGCCAGCAGTACCCGTGCAGGGCTAGACCAGCCCCAGCATTTT
TRBJ2-5 NA TRBV3-1/TRBV3-2 TRBD2 CASSHSYGGGSGYF TGTGCCAGCAGCCACAGCTACGGGGGGGGCTCGGGGTACTTC
TRBJ1-5 NA TRBV6-4 TRBD1 CASTSKGQGNQPQHF TGTGCCAGCACGAGTAAGGGACAGGGTAATCAGCCCCAGCATTTT